This T cell receptor (beta chain) was identified in a study of vaccination effects on CD4 cells after COVID-19. Study-level background: The median interval between the second dose and post-vaccine sampling was 72 days.

Within the ViraFEST assay, antigen-specific CD4+ T cells underwent expansion with viral peptide pools prior to sequencing. Investigators separated out CD4+ T cells once approximately 10 days of culture had passed. The cohort was immunized with two doses of either the BNT162b2 or mRNA-1273 vaccine. Supplemented with around 9.8 IU/ml IL-2 and 10 ug/ml peptides, 2 million to 2.5 million PBMC per well were kept in culture. Sequenced by immunoSEQ multiplex PCR; TCRdb stores in-frame clones only, minus some. The sample includes some 68,000 clones, roughly four fifths of them seen just once. In its sample, this clone was seen once. Its antigen is unidentified. Germline CDR1 reads SGHDT; CDR2 reads YYEEEE. The CDR3 has 16 residues. The V and J ends lost 2 bases and 4 bases respectively, with 16 bases between them.

The V gene is TRBV5-6, the J gene TRBJ1-3; possible D gene TRBD1, 6 bases. This TCR was recovered from a human donor who received a COVID-19 vaccine. Here the sequenced sample was CD4+ T cells from PBMCs cultured with HCoV-229E spike peptides, taken after COVID-19 vaccination. The CDR3 region is CASSFPIRGYGNTIYF. The CDR3 DNA sequence: TGTGCCAGCAGCTTTCCGATCAGGGGATACGGAAACACCATATATTTT.